This is a list of T cell receptor beta chains from one sample in a study of naive and memory T cell subsets. TCRdb re-derived calls from the UMI-ligation and nested PCR reads in MiXCR, one entry per CDR3 protein. This sample has 130,000 to 150,000 distinct CDR3 sequences, with about 18% found just once. The sequencing input was naive CD4+ T cells from blood. The receptors were sampled from a human donor in good health. The CDR3 runs from the conserved cysteine through the conserved F or W. Each record gives: V gene, J gene, CDR3 protein.

>TRBV7-8|TRBJ2-7
CASSPPGQGGRSYEQYF
>TRBV29-1|TRBJ1-3
CSVEESSGNTIYF
>TRBV6-5|TRBJ1-5
CASSYRRGNQPQHF
>TRBV12-5|TRBJ1-4
CASGSQRGSRATNEKLFF
>TRBV4-1|TRBJ2-5
CASSQRPGETQYF
>TRBV4-2|TRBJ2-7
CASSQVHGTTESEQYF
>TRBV20-1|TRBJ2-5
CSAAGQALGETQYF
>TRBV5-1|TRBJ2-7
CASSLGGSGYEQYF
>TRBV27|TRBJ1-5
CASSTRGQGYNQPQHF
>TRBV2|TRBJ2-5
CASTYQETQYF
>TRBV18|TRBJ2-5
CASSPDGGPPRETQYF
>TRBV6-2/TRBV6-3|TRBJ2-7
CASGTLTYEQYF
>TRBV7-9|TRBJ2-5
CASSLTLPQETQYF
>TRBV5-1|TRBJ1-1
CASIGQPNTEAFF
>TRBV28|TRBJ2-7
CASSLGRRDSLNYEQYF
>TRBV6-2/TRBV6-3|TRBJ1-5
CASSYLTTNQPQHF
>TRBV12-3/TRBV12-4|TRBJ2-1
CASSSGTSLPREQFF
>TRBV7-8|TRBJ1-4
CASSLVNSRAFNEKLFF
>TRBV20-1|TRBJ2-3
CSARFQGPDTQYF
>TRBV4-2|TRBJ2-7
CASSQDSRTAYEQYF
>TRBV7-2|TRBJ2-1
CASRDRGLREQFF
>TRBV29-1|TRBJ2-5
CSARRSSGETQYF
>TRBV6-6|TRBJ2-2
CASSRTSVGGELFF
>TRBV5-1|TRBJ2-7
CASSPGTGNYEQYF
>TRBV4-1|TRBJ1-1
CASSQGASEAFF
>TRBV5-1|TRBJ1-1
CASSLDRGWSEAFF
>TRBV5-1|TRBJ2-7
CASSRDRMPYEQYF
>TRBV29-1|TRBJ1-1
CSVRGVMNTEAFF
>TRBV14|TRBJ2-2
CASSQFFAWNTGELFF
>TRBV2|TRBJ1-2
CASGRDGVSGYTF
>TRBV6-2/TRBV6-3|TRBJ2-7
CASSHGLSPYEQYF
>TRBV12-3/TRBV12-4|TRBJ2-2
CASSFYGPNTGELFF
>TRBV12-3/TRBV12-4|TRBJ2-5
CASSHHGQETQYF
>TRBV18|TRBJ2-1
CASSPIRAGQFNEQFF
>TRBV28|TRBJ2-2
CASSLASKDTGELFF
>TRBV20-1|TRBJ2-7
CSARDRIAGYSYEQYF
>TRBV24-1|TRBJ1-2
CATSDAGTDYGYTF
>TRBV5-5|TRBJ1-1
CASSPGANTEAFF
>TRBV6-5|TRBJ2-6
CASSWAGEPGANVLTF
>TRBV9|TRBJ1-5
CASSGGQGDQPQHF
>TRBV10-3|TRBJ2-1
CAISEQGVDNEQFF
>TRBV10-3|TRBJ1-2
CAISEQTGSYTF
>TRBV20-1|TRBJ2-1
CSAADFSRGYNEQFF
>TRBV6-2/TRBV6-3|TRBJ2-3
CASSYSRVAGRTDTQYF
>TRBV2|TRBJ2-1
CASGAGGLSEQFF
>TRBV29-1|TRBJ1-4
CSVGRDSEKLFF
>TRBV28|TRBJ2-7
CASSLSASGDYEQYF
>TRBV28|TRBJ1-2
CASSPGGFLGYTF
>TRBV6-2/TRBV6-3|TRBJ2-3
CAIQAPPGVGDTQYF